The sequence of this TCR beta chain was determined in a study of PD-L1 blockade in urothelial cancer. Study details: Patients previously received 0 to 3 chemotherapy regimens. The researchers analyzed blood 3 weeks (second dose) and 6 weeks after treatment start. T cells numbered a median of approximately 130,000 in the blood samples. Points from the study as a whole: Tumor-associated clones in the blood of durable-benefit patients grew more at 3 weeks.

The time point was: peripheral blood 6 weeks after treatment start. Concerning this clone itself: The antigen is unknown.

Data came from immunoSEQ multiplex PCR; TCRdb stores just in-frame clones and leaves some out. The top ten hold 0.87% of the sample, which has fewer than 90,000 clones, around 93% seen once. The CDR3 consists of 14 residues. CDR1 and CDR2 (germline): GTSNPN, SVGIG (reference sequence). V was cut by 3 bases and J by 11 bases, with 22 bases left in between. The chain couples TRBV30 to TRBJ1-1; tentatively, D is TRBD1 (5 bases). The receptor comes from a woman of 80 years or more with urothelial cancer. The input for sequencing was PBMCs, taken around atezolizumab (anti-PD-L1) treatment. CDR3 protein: CAWSGPSSGGRAFF. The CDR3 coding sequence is TGTGCCTGGAGCGGACCCTCCTCGGGGGGTAGGGCTTTCTTT.